This is a list of T cell receptor beta chains from one sample in a study of radiotherapy plus CTLA-4 blockade in lung cancer. Data came from immunoSEQ multiplex PCR; TCRdb stores just in-frame clones and leaves some out. The sample shows about 99,000 clones, approximately 86% of them seen only once. Sequenced here: peripheral blood, sampled from a patient treated with radiotherapy plus ipilimumab. The receptors were gathered from a human donor with non-small cell lung cancer that progressed on radiotherapy plus ipilimumab. CDR3s include the opening cysteine and the closing phenylalanine or tryptophan. The order of the fields is CDR3 length, clone size, V gene, J gene, D gene, CDR3 protein, CDR3 DNA. D genes are given only for firm matches. Size is omitted from some rows. Given values are once, few, many or a class for expanded clones.

cdr3_length: 14; clone_size: .; v_call: TRBV19; j_call: TRBJ2-1; d_call: TRBD2; cdr3_aa: CASSRTSGSNEQFF; cdr3_nt: TGTGCCAGTAGTAGGACTAGCGGGAGTAATGAGCAGTTCTTC
cdr3_length: 15; clone_size: .; v_call: TRBV5-5; j_call: TRBJ1-2; d_call: .; cdr3_aa: CASSLARGRHYGYTF; cdr3_nt: TGTGCCAGCAGCTTGGCCCGTGGACGGCACTATGGCTACACCTTC
cdr3_length: 16; clone_size: .; v_call: TRBV6-1; j_call: TRBJ1-5; d_call: .; cdr3_aa: CASSEETARSNQPQHF; cdr3_nt: TGTGCCAGCAGTGAAGAGACAGCTCGAAGCAATCAGCCCCAGCATTTT
cdr3_length: 13; clone_size: .; v_call: TRBV30; j_call: TRBJ1-2; d_call: .; cdr3_aa: CAWMRFAGSGYTF; cdr3_nt: TGTGCCTGGATGAGGTTCGCAGGGTCTGGCTACACCTTC
cdr3_length: 13; clone_size: .; v_call: TRBV29-1; j_call: TRBJ2-2; d_call: .; cdr3_aa: CSVAWAGTGELFF; cdr3_nt: TGCAGCGTTGCGTGGGCAGGCACCGGGGAGCTGTTTTTT
cdr3_length: 15; clone_size: once; v_call: TRBV18; j_call: TRBJ2-1; d_call: .; cdr3_aa: CASSPTTGYYNEQFF; cdr3_nt: TGTGCCAGCTCGCCGACGACAGGATACTACAATGAGCAGTTCTTC
cdr3_length: 13; clone_size: .; v_call: TRBV9; j_call: TRBJ2-3; d_call: .; cdr3_aa: CASSVSTTDTQYF; cdr3_nt: TGTGCCAGCAGCGTGAGTACCACAGATACGCAGTATTTT
cdr3_length: 14; clone_size: .; v_call: TRBV6-5; j_call: TRBJ1-4; d_call: .; cdr3_aa: CASSTPPKREKLFF; cdr3_nt: TGTGCCAGCAGTACCCCCCCAAAAAGGGAAAAACTGTTTTTT
cdr3_length: 15; clone_size: .; v_call: TRBV7-8; j_call: TRBJ2-7; d_call: .; cdr3_aa: CASSGKRANTYEQYF; cdr3_nt: TGTGCCAGCAGCGGCAAGAGGGCTAATACCTACGAGCAGTACTTC
cdr3_length: 14; clone_size: .; v_call: TRBV9; j_call: TRBJ2-7; d_call: .; cdr3_aa: CASSVATIPYEQYF; cdr3_nt: TGTGCCAGCAGCGTAGCTACCATACCCTACGAGCAGTACTTC
cdr3_length: 16; clone_size: .; v_call: TRBV15; j_call: TRBJ2-5; d_call: TRBD2; cdr3_aa: CATSSGEDRGLAGENF; cdr3_nt: TGTGCCACCAGCAGTGGGGAAGACAGGGGACTAGCGGGAGAGAACTTC
cdr3_length: 12; clone_size: .; v_call: TRBV5-6; j_call: TRBJ1-1; d_call: .; cdr3_aa: CASSPEKGVAFF; cdr3_nt: TGTGCCAGCAGCCCGGAAAAGGGAGTGGCTTTCTTT
cdr3_length: 18; clone_size: .; v_call: TRBV5-1; j_call: TRBJ1-1; d_call: TRBD1; cdr3_aa: CASSLFSIGQGLNTEAFF; cdr3_nt: TGCGCCAGCAGCTTATTCTCGATCGGACAGGGACTGAACACTGAAGCTTTCTTT
cdr3_length: 13; clone_size: once; v_call: TRBV6-6; j_call: TRBJ2-7; d_call: .; cdr3_aa: CASSSTGGSEQYF; cdr3_nt: TGTGCCAGCAGTTCTACAGGAGGGAGCGAGCAGTACTTC
cdr3_length: 15; clone_size: .; v_call: TRBV11-2; j_call: TRBJ1-1; d_call: .; cdr3_aa: CASSLVEGGNTEAFF; cdr3_nt: TGTGCCAGCAGCTTAGTTGAAGGGGGGAACACTGAAGCTTTCTTT
cdr3_length: 13; clone_size: .; v_call: TRBV29-1; j_call: TRBJ1-1; d_call: .; cdr3_aa: CSFRSDAGTEAFF; cdr3_nt: TGCAGCTTCAGATCCGATGCCGGGACTGAAGCTTTCTTT
cdr3_length: 16; clone_size: .; v_call: TRBV5-1; j_call: TRBJ2-2; d_call: TRBD1; cdr3_aa: CASSPTGDTPTGELFF; cdr3_nt: TGCGCCAGCAGCCCAACAGGGGACACCCCCACCGGGGAGCTGTTTTTT
cdr3_length: 16; clone_size: .; v_call: TRBV7-9; j_call: TRBJ2-5; d_call: TRBD2; cdr3_aa: CASSTIAGGPRETQYF; cdr3_nt: TGTGCCAGCAGCACAATAGCGGGAGGGCCTCGAGAGACCCAGTACTTC
cdr3_length: 14; clone_size: .; v_call: TRBV4-1; j_call: TRBJ1-1; d_call: .; cdr3_aa: CASSHISNRFEAFF; cdr3_nt: TGCGCCAGCAGCCACATATCTAACAGGTTTGAAGCTTTCTTT
cdr3_length: 10; clone_size: .; v_call: TRBV12-5; j_call: TRBJ2-1; d_call: .; cdr3_aa: CASGFVEQFF; cdr3_nt: TGTGCTAGTGGTTTCGTAGAGCAGTTCTTC
cdr3_length: 11; clone_size: .; v_call: TRBV11-2; j_call: TRBJ2-3; d_call: .; cdr3_aa: CASSRSDTQYF; cdr3_nt: TGTGCCAGCAGCCGTAGCGATACGCAGTATTTT
cdr3_length: 15; clone_size: once; v_call: TRBV19; j_call: TRBJ2-1; d_call: TRBD2; cdr3_aa: CATQGVAGAIHEQFF; cdr3_nt: TGTGCCACCCAGGGGGTAGCGGGAGCTATCCATGAGCAGTTCTTC
cdr3_length: 15; clone_size: .; v_call: TRBV6-1; j_call: TRBJ1-2; d_call: .; cdr3_aa: CASSASRPRNYGYTF; cdr3_nt: TGTGCCAGCAGTGCCTCGAGACCCCGTAACTATGGCTACACCTTC
cdr3_length: 14; clone_size: .; v_call: TRBV5-4; j_call: TRBJ1-1; d_call: .; cdr3_aa: CASTLQGGNTEAFF; cdr3_nt: TGTGCCAGCACCCTCCAAGGGGGGAACACTGAAGCTTTCTTT
cdr3_length: 16; clone_size: .; v_call: TRBV7-2; j_call: TRBJ2-3; d_call: TRBD1; cdr3_aa: CASSPQGASFPDTQYF; cdr3_nt: TGTGCCAGCAGCCCCCAGGGGGCGTCTTTTCCAGATACGCAGTATTTT
cdr3_length: 13; clone_size: .; v_call: TRBV6-1; j_call: TRBJ2-3; d_call: .; cdr3_aa: CASSENPGVTQYF; cdr3_nt: TGTGCCAGCAGCGAAAACCCCGGGGTGACGCAGTATTTT
cdr3_length: 17; clone_size: .; v_call: TRBV4-2; j_call: TRBJ2-2; d_call: .; cdr3_aa: CASSQRDRIANTGELFF; cdr3_nt: TGTGCCAGCAGCCAACGGGACCGGATAGCGAACACCGGGGAGCTGTTTTTT
cdr3_length: 13; clone_size: few; v_call: TRBV5-6; j_call: TRBJ2-1; d_call: .; cdr3_aa: CASSGRKGGGQFF; cdr3_nt: TGTGCCAGCAGCGGGAGGAAGGGGGGCGGGCAGTTCTTC
cdr3_length: 14; clone_size: .; v_call: TRBV2; j_call: TRBJ2-3; d_call: .; cdr3_aa: CASRKSSATDTQYF; cdr3_nt: TGTGCCAGCAGGAAGTCAAGCGCGACAGATACGCAGTATTTT
cdr3_length: 13; clone_size: .; v_call: TRBV27; j_call: TRBJ1-2; d_call: TRBD1; cdr3_aa: CASSPGQGRGYTF; cdr3_nt: TGTGCCAGCAGCCCGGGACAGGGACGTGGCTACACCTTC
cdr3_length: 11; clone_size: .; v_call: TRBV6-1; j_call: TRBJ2-1; d_call: .; cdr3_aa: CASRQGGEQFF; cdr3_nt: TGTGCCAGCAGACAGGGCGGTGAGCAGTTCTTC
cdr3_length: 15; clone_size: .; v_call: TRBV2; j_call: TRBJ2-2; d_call: TRBD2; cdr3_aa: CASRGLAGGTGELFF; cdr3_nt: TGTGCCAGCAGAGGACTAGCGGGAGGCACCGGGGAGCTGTTTTTT
cdr3_length: 18; clone_size: once; v_call: TRBV2; j_call: TRBJ2-1; d_call: TRBD2; cdr3_aa: CASRRLAGEVASYNEQFF; cdr3_nt: TGTGCCAGCAGGCGGCTAGCGGGAGAGGTTGCTTCCTACAATGAGCAGTTCTTC
cdr3_length: 15; clone_size: .; v_call: TRBV5-1; j_call: TRBJ2-1; d_call: TRBD1; cdr3_aa: CASRLGTGNIGEQFF; cdr3_nt: TGCGCCAGCAGGCTGGGGACAGGGAATATTGGTGAGCAGTTCTTC
cdr3_length: 13; clone_size: .; v_call: TRBV19; j_call: TRBJ2-7; d_call: .; cdr3_aa: CASSRGDAYEQYF; cdr3_nt: TGTGCCAGTAGTAGAGGTGACGCCTACGAGCAGTACTTC
cdr3_length: 16; clone_size: .; v_call: TRBV27; j_call: TRBJ2-4; d_call: .; cdr3_aa: CASRQSGATGKNIQYF; cdr3_nt: TGTGCCAGCAGACAATCCGGGGCTACGGGGAAAAACATTCAGTACTTC
cdr3_length: 16; clone_size: .; v_call: TRBV9; j_call: TRBJ2-2; d_call: .; cdr3_aa: CASTAGGLINTGELFF; cdr3_nt: TGTGCCAGCACCGCCGGGGGACTGATAAACACCGGGGAGCTGTTTTTT
cdr3_length: 15; clone_size: few; v_call: TRBV19; j_call: TRBJ1-4; d_call: .; cdr3_aa: CASKAPRALNEKLFF; cdr3_nt: TGTGCCAGTAAAGCGCCCCGGGCCCTTAATGAAAAACTGTTTTTT
cdr3_length: 18; clone_size: .; v_call: TRBV9; j_call: TRBJ2-2; d_call: TRBD2; cdr3_aa: CASSPSSGRVSLTGELFF; cdr3_nt: TGTGCCAGCAGCCCGTCCAGCGGGAGGGTTTCTCTCACCGGGGAGCTGTTTTTT
cdr3_length: 15; clone_size: .; v_call: TRBV9; j_call: TRBJ2-7; d_call: TRBD2; cdr3_aa: CASSPRLAGGYEQYF; cdr3_nt: TGTGCCAGCAGCCCTAGACTAGCGGGAGGGTACGAGCAGTACTTC
cdr3_length: 15; clone_size: .; v_call: TRBV4-1; j_call: TRBJ2-3; d_call: TRBD2; cdr3_aa: CASRPIGRGTDTQYF; cdr3_nt: TGCGCCAGCAGACCCATCGGGAGGGGCACAGATACGCAGTATTTT